This T cell receptor (beta chain) emerged from a study of cytomegalovirus exposure and HLA in healthy donors. Overall study findings and caveats: In a later analysis, CMV-associated beta chains were mostly HLA-associated, it appeared.

V shed 3 bases and J 0 bases; nucleotides not matched to a gene: 11. The length of the CDR3 is 18 residues. Germline CDR1 is ENHRY and CDR2 is SYGVKD. Comment on this clone: The antigen remains unidentified.

PCR primers comprised 60 Vbeta and 13 Jbeta primers. Profiled with immunoSEQ multiplex PCR; TCRdb holds only in-frame clones, not every one. In the table there are some 180,000 clones, 70% to 80% of which are singletons. This clonotype originated in a woman younger than 45 in good health and CMV-seropositive. The material sequenced was PBMCs. The chain has TRBV10-3 and TRBJ2-1; 7 positions match TRBD2. CDR3 DNA: TGTGCCATCAGTGACGGTGCGGGACTACCTAGCTCCTACAATGAGCAGTTCTTC. This sequence encodes CAISDGAGLPSSYNEQFF.